What follows is one T cell receptor (beta chain) and its context. Methods used by the authors: Scientists estimated how many nucleated cells there were by amplifying reference gene primers. Produced via immunoSEQ multiplex PCR; TCRdb's table is partial and in-frame only. D and trimming were read from the DNA, whereas the V and J calls and clone size are those reported in that table. The sample gives some 300,000 clones, under 90% of which show up once; around 9% is in the top ten. These data belong to a study of blood T cell repertoires in COVID-19. Background on the study: The United States, Italy and Spain were the sources of the acute and convalescent COVID-19 samples. Sources were T cells, B-cell-depleted T cells, or PBMCs; the material itself was cDNA or gDNA.

Participants' reported clinical history set cohort assignment. This CDR3 spans 15 amino acids. With 2 bases clipped from V and 3 bases from J, the junction kept 5 bases outside the gene matches. Germline V CDR1 and CDR2: SGDLS, YYNGEE. The specimen sequenced was PBMCs or T cells enriched from blood (not recorded which). The genes are TRBV9 and TRBJ2-7; 10 nucleotides match TRBD1. This sequence was found in a woman in her 30s who had recovered from COVID-19. The CDR3 region is CASSVGQGIYYEQYF. The CDR3 DNA reads TGTGCCAGCAGCGTGGGACAGGGGATTTACTACGAGCAGTACTTC.